Here is one T cell receptor beta chain with its context. Its specificity is not known. This entry comes from a study of shared clonotypes between healthy human individuals. For the study at large: CD4 naive and memory got three plates each, CD8 naive two, CD8 memory one. Points from the study as a whole: Naive subsets generally exceeded memory subsets in estimated richness. Generation probability values for non-shared clonotypes were lower than those for clonotypes shared by all four donors.

Assay: immunoSEQ multiplex PCR; the TCRdb copy retains only in-frame clones and omits some. The data hold some 2,000,000 clones, with 85% to 95% observed a single time. This CDR3 is 16 amino acids long. V was pared by 5 bases and J by 2 bases, with 19 bases between. Germline assignment: CDR1 SGHTA and CDR2 FQGNSA. This sequence joins TRBV7-2 and TRBJ2-7, with a weak D call TRBD2 (7 bases). The TCR was taken from a man younger than 35 in good health. Sequencing was done on a sample of naive CD4+ T cells sorted from blood. Subset defined: CD45RA+ positively selected. The DNA of the CDR3 is TGTGCCAGCAGCCCTGGGGGCCAGCGGGGAGCCTACGAGCAGTACTTC. Protein: CASSPGGQRGAYEQYF.